These 8 T cell receptor beta chains were all obtained from the same sample, sequenced in a study of beta chain features in type 1 diabetes. General study results and limits: TCRB CDR3s from Type 1 diabetes patients were moderately but significantly shorter in all four CD4+ subsets.

Of the isolated RNA, all was reverse transcribed, and so the sequenced material was expressed TCRB transcripts. Here immunoSEQ multiplex PCR was the method, and the copy in TCRdb shows in-frame clones only, minus some. The table shows fewer than 300,000 clones, with roughly 22% occurring only once. These TCRs' antigens remain unknown. The sample taken for sequencing was naive CD4+ T cells from blood. These receptors were collected from a woman aged 40 to 50 with type 1 diabetes.

This clone was observed a handful of times. This sequence joins TRBV7-2 and TRBJ2-7, with D possibly TRBD2 on 6 matching bases. Trimming removed 2 bases from V and 1 base from J, with 12 bases in between. Germline values: CDR1 SGHTA, CDR2 FQGNSA. The CDR3 has 15 residues. CDR3 bases: TGTGCCAGCAGCTTATGGCGGGGTGGGTCCTACGAGCAGTACTTC. Residues: CASSLWRGGSYEQYF.

The gene calls are TRBV4-3 and TRBJ1-4; D is unresolved. V lost 0 bases and J 1 base, leaving 6 bases between the germline ends. The CDR3 has 15 amino acids. CDR1 and CDR2 (germline): LGHNA, YSLEER. CDR3 amino acids: CASSQESVTNEKLFF. The CDR3 nucleotides are TGCGCCAGCAGCCAAGAGTCCGTAACTAATGAAAAACTGTTTTTT.

The chain couples TRBV29-1 to TRBJ2-5, with 8 bases fitting TRBD1. This CDR3 has 13 amino acids. Germline CDR1 is SQVTM and CDR2 is ANQGSEA. Germline trimming cut 4 bases from V and 3 bases from J; bases unmatched to any gene: 4. The CDR3 bases are TGCAGCGTTGCACAGGACAGGGAAGAGACCCAGTACTTC. This codes for CSVAQDREETQYF.

The gene calls are TRBV6-5 and TRBJ1-4; tentative D call: TRBD1 (6 bases). The CDR3 runs to 16 residues. Germline V gene sequence: CDR1 MNHEY, CDR2 SVGAGI. The V gene lost 4 bases and the J gene lost 10 bases, with 22 bases spanning the gap. CDR3 in DNA: TGTGCCAGCAGTTCTCACCGGGACACCTCACCGAGAAAACTGTTTTTT. Translating gives CASSSHRDTSPRKLFF.

The gene calls are TRBV30 and TRBJ1-5; TRBD1 matches at 7 bases. Germline CDR1 GTSNPN, CDR2 SVGIG (reference sequence). The CDR3 extends over 13 amino acids. V shed 5 bases, J shed 7 bases, and the junction held 8 bases outside the gene matches. The CDR3 DNA sequence: TGTGCCTGGGACAGGGACGAAGGACAGCCCCAGCATTTT. Encoded protein: CAWDRDEGQPQHF.

This clone came up a few times. The chain uses TRBV9 and TRBJ2-1, with D possibly being TRBD1 (5 bases). The length of the CDR3 is 13 residues. V gave up 0 bases and J gave up 9 bases, with 10 bases separating them. Per the germline V gene, CDR1 is SGDLS and CDR2 is YYNGEE. Here the CDR3 reads CASSVAGASEQFF. DNA for the CDR3: TGTGCCAGCAGCGTAGCTGGGGCCTCTGAGCAGTTCTTC.

This clone was seen only a few times. The V call is TRBV18, the J call TRBJ1-1; D gene unclear. The CDR3 runs 15 residues. The germline gives CDR1 KGHSH, CDR2 LQKENI. V dropped 3 bases and J dropped 3 bases, with 14 bases sitting between them. CDR3 sequence reads: CASSPLVMRDTEAFF. As DNA, the CDR3 is TGTGCCAGCTCACCCCTGGTTATGAGGGACACTGAAGCTTTCTTT.

The genes are TRBV5-1 and TRBJ2-7; 15 nucleotides align to TRBD2. The length of the CDR3 is 18 residues. Trimming removed 4 bases from V and 2 bases from J; junction bases left unmatched: 10. Germline V CDR1 and CDR2: SGHRS, YFSETQ. This CDR3 reads CASSATGLAGGRAYEQYF. DNA of the CDR3: TGCGCCAGCAGCGCTACCGGACTAGCGGGAGGGAGGGCCTACGAGCAGTACTTC.